This T cell receptor (beta chain) came from a study of blood T cell repertoires in COVID-19. The table came from immunoSEQ multiplex PCR; TCRdb's copy has only in-frame clones and leaves some out. The sample holds tens of thousands of clones, 91% seen once. Unmatched junction bases numbered 11, after V lost 4 bases and J lost 7 bases. This CDR3 comprises 17 residues. Germline lookup yields CDR1 KGHSH and CDR2 LQKENI. Sequenced: peripheral blood. The genes are TRBV18 and TRBJ1-6, with 9 positions matching TRBD1. The clonotype originates from a man in his forties or fifties with active COVID-19. The CDR3: CASSQGAGQGRNSPLHF. The CDR3, as DNA: TGTGCCAGCTCACAGGGGGCCGGACAGGGGAGGAATTCACCCCTCCACTTT. Based on the CDR3 plus reference TRBV18 and TRBJ1-6, the full variable domain is NAGVMQNPRHLVRRRGQEARLRCSPMKGHSHVYWYRQLPEEGLKFMVYLQKENIIDESGMPKERFSAEFPKEGPSILRIQQVVRGDSAAYFCASSQGAGQGRNSPLHFGNGTRLTVT.